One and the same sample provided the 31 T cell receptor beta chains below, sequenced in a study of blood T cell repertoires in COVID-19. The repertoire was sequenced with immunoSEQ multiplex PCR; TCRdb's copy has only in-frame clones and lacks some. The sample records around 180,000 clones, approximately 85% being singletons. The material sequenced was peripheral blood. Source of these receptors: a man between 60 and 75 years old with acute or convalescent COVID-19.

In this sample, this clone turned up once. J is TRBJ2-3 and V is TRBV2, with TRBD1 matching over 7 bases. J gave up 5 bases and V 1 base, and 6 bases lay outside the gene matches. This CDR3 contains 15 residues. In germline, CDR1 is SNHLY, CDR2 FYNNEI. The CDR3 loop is CASSEGGRGRDTQYF. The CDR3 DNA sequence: TGTGCCAGCAGTGAAGGGGGCAGGGGGAGAGATACGCAGTATTTT.

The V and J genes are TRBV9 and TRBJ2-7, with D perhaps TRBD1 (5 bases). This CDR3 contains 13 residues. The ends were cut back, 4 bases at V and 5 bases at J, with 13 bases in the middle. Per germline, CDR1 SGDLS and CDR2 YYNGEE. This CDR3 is CASSPQRQHEQYF. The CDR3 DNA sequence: TGTGCCAGCAGCCCGCAAAGACAGCACGAGCAGTACTTC.

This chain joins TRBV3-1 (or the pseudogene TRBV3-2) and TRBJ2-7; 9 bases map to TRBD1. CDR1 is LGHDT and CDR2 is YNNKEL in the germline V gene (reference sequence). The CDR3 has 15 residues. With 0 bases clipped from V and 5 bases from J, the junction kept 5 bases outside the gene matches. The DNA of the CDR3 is TGTGCCAGCAGCCAAGATGGACAGGGGAGGCACGAGCAGTACTTC. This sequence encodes CASSQDGQGRHEQYF.

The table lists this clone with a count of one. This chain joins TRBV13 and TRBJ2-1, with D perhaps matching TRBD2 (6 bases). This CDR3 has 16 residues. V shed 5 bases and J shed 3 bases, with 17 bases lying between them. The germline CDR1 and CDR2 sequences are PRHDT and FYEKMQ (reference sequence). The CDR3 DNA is TGTGCCAGCAGCCCCCGATGGGGCGGGAACTACAATGAGCAGTTCTTC. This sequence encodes CASSPRWGGNYNEQFF.

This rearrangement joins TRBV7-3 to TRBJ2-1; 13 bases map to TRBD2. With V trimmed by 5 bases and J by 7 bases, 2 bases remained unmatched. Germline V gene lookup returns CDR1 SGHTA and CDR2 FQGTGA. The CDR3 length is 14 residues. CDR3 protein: CASSLGLAGNEQFF. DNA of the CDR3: TGTGCCAGCAGCCTGGGACTAGCGGGGAATGAGCAGTTCTTC.

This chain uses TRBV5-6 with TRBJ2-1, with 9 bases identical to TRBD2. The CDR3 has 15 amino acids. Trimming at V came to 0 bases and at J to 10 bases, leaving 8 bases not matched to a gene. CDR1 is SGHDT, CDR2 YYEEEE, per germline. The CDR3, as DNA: TGTGCCAGCAGCTTGGCCGCTAGCGGGATCAAGGAGCAGTTCTTC. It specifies CASSLAASGIKEQFF. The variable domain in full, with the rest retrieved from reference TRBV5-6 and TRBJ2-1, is DAGVTQSPTHLIKTRGQQVTLRCSPKSGHDTVSWYQQALGQGPQFIFQYYEEEERQRGNFPDRFSGHQFPNYSSELNVNALLLGDSALYLCASSLAASGIKEQFFGPGTRLTVL.

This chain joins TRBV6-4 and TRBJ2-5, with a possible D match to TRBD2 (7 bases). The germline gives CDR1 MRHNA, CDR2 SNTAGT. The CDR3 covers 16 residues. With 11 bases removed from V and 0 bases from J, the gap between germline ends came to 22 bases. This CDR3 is CAPEGGGVLDQETQYF. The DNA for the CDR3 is TGTGCCCCAGAGGGGGGAGGGGTATTGGACCAAGAGACCCAGTACTTC.

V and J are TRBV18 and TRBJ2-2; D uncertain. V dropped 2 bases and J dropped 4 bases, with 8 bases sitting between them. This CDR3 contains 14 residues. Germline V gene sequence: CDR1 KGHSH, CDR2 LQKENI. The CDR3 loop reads CASSPDPGTGELFF. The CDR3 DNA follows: TGTGCCAGCTCACCAGACCCGGGCACCGGGGAGCTGTTTTTT.

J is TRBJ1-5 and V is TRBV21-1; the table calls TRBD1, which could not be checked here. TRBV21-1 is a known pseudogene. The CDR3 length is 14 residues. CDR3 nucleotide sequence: TGTGCCAGCAGCAAAGGGGACAGAAATCAGCCCCAGCATTTT. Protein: CASSKGDRNQPQHF.

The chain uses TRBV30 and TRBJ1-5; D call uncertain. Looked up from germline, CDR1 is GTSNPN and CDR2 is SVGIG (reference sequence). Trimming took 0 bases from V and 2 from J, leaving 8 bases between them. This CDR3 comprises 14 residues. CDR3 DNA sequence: TGTGCCTGGAGTGTCAGCACAGGCAATCAGCCCCAGCATTTT. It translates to CAWSVSTGNQPQHF.

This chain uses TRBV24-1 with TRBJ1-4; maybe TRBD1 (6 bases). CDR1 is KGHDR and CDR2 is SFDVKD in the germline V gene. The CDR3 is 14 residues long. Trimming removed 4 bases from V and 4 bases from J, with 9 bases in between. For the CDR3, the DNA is TGTGCCACCAGTGACGACAGGCGTAATGAAAAACTGTTTTTT. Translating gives CATSDDRRNEKLFF.

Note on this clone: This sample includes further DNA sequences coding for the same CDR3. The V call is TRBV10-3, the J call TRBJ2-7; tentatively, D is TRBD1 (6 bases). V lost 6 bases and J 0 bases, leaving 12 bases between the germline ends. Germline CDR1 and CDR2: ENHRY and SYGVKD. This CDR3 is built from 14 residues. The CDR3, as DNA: TGTGCCATCAGCCTCGACAGGAGCTCCTACGAGCAGTACTTC. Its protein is CAISLDRSSYEQYF.

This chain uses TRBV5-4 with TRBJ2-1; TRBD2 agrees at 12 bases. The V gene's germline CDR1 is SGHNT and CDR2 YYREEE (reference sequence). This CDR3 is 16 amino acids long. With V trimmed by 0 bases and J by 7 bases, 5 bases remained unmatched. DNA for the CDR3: TGTGCCAGCAGCTTGGTTAGACTAGCGGGAGCAAATGAGCAGTTCTTC. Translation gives CASSLVRLAGANEQFF.

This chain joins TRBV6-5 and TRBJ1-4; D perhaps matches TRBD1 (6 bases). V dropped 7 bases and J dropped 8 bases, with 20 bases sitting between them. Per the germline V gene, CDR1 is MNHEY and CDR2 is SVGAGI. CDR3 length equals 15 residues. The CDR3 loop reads CASTSRGRGGEKLFF. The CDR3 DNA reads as TGTGCCAGCACATCACGGGGCAGGGGAGGGGAAAAACTGTTTTTT.

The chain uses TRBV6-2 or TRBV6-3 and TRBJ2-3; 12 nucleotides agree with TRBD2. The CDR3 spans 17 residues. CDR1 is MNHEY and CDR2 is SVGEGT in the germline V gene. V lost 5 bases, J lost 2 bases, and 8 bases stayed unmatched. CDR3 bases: TGTGCCAGCAGTCTGGGATGGACTAGCGGGAACACAGATACGCAGTATTTT. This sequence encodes CASSLGWTSGNTDTQYF.

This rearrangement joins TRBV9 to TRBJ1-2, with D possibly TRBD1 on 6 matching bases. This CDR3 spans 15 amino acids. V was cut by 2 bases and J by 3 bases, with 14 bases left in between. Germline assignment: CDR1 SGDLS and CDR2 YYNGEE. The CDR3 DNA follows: TGTGCCAGCAGCGTGGACAGCCTGGGGGACTATGGCTACACCTTC. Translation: CASSVDSLGDYGYTF.

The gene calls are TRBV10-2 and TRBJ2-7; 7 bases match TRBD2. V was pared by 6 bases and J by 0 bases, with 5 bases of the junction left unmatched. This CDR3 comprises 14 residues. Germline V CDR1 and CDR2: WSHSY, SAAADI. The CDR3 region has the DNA TGCGCCAGCAGGACTAGCTTGAGCTCCTACGAGCAGTACTTC. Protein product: CASRTSLSSYEQYF.

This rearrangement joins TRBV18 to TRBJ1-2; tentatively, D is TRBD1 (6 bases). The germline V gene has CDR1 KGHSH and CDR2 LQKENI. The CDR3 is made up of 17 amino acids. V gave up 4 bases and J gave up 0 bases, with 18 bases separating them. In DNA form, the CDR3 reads TGTGCCAGCTCACTACGACAGGACCCGAGCGCTAACTATGGCTACACCTTC. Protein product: CASSLRQDPSANYGYTF.

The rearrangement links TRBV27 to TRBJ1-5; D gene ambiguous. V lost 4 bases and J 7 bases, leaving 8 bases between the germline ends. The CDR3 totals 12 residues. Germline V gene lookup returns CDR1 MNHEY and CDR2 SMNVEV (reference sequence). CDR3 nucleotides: TGTGCCAGCAGTTCCCTGAGACAGCCCCAGCATTTT. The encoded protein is CASSSLRQPQHF.

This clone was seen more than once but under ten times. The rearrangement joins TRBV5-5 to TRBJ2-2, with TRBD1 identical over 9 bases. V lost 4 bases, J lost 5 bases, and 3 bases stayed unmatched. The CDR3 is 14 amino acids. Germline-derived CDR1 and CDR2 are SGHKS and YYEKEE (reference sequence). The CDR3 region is CASSGDRGTGELFF. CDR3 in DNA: TGTGCCAGCAGCGGCGACAGGGGGACCGGGGAGCTGTTTTTT.

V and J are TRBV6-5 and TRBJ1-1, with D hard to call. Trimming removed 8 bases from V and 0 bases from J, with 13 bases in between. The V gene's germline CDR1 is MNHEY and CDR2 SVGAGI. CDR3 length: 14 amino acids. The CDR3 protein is CASSEGRVNTEAFF. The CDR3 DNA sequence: TGTGCCAGCTCCGAGGGAAGGGTGAACACTGAAGCTTTCTTT.

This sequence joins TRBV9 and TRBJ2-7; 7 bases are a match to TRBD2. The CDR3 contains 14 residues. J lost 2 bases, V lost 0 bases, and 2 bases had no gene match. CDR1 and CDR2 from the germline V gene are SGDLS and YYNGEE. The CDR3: CASSVGEGTYEQYF. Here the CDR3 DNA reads TGTGCCAGCAGCGTAGGGGAGGGGACCTACGAGCAGTACTTC.

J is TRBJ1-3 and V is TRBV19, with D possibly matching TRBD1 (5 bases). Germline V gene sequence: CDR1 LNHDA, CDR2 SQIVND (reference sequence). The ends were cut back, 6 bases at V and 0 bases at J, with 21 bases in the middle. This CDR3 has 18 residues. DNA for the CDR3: TGTGCCAGTAGCTCAACCATAACCGGGACTAACTCTGGAAACACCATATATTTT. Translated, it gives CASSSTITGTNSGNTIYF.

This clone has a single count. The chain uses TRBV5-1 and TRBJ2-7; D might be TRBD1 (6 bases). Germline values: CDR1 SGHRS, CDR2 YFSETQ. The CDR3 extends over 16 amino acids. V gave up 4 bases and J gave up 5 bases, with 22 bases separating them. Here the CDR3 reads CASSPDRPNRVHEQYF. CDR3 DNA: TGCGCCAGCAGCCCGGACCGCCCGAACAGGGTCCACGAGCAGTACTTC. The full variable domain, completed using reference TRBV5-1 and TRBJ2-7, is KAGVTQTPRYLIKTRGQQVTLSCSPISGHRSVSWYQQTPGQGLQFLFEYFSETQRNKGNFPGRFSGRQFSNSRSEMNVSTLELGDSALYLCASSPDRPNRVHEQYFGPGTRLTVT.

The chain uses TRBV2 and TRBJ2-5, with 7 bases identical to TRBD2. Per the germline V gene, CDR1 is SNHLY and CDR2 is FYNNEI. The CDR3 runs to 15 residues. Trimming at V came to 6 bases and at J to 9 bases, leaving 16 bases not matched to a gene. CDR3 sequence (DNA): TGTGCCAGCAGAGCCAGGGACGGCCACCGGGAGGCCCAGTACTTC. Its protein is CASRARDGHREAQYF.

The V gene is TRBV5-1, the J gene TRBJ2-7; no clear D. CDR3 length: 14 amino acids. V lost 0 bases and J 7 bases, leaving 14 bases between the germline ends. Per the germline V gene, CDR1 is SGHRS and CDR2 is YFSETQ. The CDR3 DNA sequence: TGCGCCAGCAGCTTGGAGACCACAACCGGGGAGCAGTACTTC. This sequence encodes CASSLETTTGEQYF.

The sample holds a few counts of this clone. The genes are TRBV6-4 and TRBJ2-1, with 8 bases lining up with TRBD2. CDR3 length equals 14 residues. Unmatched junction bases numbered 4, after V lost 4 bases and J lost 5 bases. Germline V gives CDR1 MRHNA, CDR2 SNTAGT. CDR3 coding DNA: TGTGCCAGCAGTGCTGCGGGAGGCCACAATGAGCAGTTCTTC. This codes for CASSAAGGHNEQFF.

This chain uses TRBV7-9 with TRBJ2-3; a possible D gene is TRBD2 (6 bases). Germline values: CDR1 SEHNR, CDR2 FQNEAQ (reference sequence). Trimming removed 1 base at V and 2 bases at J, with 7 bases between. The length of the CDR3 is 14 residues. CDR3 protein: CASSLGLDTDTQYF. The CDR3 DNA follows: TGTGCCAGCAGCTTAGGACTAGACACAGATACGCAGTATTTT.

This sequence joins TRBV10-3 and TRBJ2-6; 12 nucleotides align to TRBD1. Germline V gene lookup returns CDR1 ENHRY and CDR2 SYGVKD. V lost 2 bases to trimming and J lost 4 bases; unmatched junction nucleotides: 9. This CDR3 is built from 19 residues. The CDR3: CAISESGGTGGAGANVLTF. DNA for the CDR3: TGTGCCATCAGTGAGAGTGGAGGGACAGGGGGCGCCGGGGCCAACGTCCTGACTTTC.

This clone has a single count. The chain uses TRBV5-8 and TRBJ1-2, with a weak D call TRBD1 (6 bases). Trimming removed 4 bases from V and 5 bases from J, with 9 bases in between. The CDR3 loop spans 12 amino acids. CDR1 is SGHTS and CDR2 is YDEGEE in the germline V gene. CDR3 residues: CASSAQGYGYTF. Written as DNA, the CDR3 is TGTGCCAGCAGCGCACAGGGATATGGCTACACCTTC. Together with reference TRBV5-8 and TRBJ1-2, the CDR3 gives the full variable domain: EAGVTQSPTHLIKTRGQQATLRCSPISGHTSVYWYQQALGLGLQFLLWYDEGEERNRGNFPPRFSGRQFPNYSSELNVNALELEDSALYLCASSAQGYGYTFGSGTRLTVV.

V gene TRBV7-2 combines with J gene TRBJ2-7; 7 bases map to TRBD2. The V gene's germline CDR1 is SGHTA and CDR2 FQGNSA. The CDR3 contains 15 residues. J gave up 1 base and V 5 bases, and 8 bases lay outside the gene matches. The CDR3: CASSPAGTTSYEQYF. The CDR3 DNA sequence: TGTGCCAGCAGCCCAGCCGGGACTACTTCCTACGAGCAGTACTTC.